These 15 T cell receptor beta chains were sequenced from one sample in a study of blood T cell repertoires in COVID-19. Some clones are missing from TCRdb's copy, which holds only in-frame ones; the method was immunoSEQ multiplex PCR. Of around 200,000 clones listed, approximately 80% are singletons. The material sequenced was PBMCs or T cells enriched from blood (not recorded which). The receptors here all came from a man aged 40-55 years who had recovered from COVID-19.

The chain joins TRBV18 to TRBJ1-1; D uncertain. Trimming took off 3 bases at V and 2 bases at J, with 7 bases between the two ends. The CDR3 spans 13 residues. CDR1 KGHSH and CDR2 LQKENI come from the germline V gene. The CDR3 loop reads CASSPPVNTEAFF. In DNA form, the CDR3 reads TGTGCCAGCTCACCTCCCGTCAACACTGAAGCTTTCTTT.

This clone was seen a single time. The DNA of the CDR3 is TGTGCCAGTAGTCTGACAGGTAATAATGAGCAGTTCTTC. It encodes CASSLTGNNEQFF. This chain uses TRBV19 with TRBJ2-1, with D possibly being TRBD1 (6 bases). Germline-derived CDR1 and CDR2 are LNHDA and SQIVND (reference sequence). Trimming removed 5 bases from V and 7 bases from J, with 12 bases in between. This CDR3 has 13 residues. The full variable domain, with the rest looked up from reference TRBV19 and TRBJ2-1, is DGGITQSPKYLFRKEGQNVTLSCEQNLNHDAMYWYRQDPGQGLRLIYYSQIVNDFQKGDIAEGYSVSREKKESFPLTVTSAQKNPTAFYLCASSLTGNNEQFFGPGTRLTVL.

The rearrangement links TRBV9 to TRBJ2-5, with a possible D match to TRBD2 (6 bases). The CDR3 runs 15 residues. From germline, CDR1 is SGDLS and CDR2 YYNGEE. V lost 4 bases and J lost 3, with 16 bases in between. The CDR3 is CASSPGLGGEETQYF. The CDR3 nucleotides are TGTGCCAGCAGCCCCGGTCTTGGCGGGGAAGAGACCCAGTACTTC.

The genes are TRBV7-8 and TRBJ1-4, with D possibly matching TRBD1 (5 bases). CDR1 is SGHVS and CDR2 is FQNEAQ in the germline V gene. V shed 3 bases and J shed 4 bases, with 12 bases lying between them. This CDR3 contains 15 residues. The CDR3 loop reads CASSFAGQINEKLFF. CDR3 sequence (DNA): TGTGCCAGCAGCTTCGCAGGACAAATTAATGAAAAACTGTTTTTT.

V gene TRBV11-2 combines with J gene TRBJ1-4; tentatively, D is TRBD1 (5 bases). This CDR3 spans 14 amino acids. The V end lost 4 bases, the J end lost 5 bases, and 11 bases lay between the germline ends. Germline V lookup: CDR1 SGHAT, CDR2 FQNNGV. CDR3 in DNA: TGTGCCAGCAGCTCAAGGGGAGGGAATGAAAAACTGTTTTTT. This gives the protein CASSSRGGNEKLFF.

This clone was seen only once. CDR3: CASSLDREWNEQFF. DNA of the CDR3: TGTGCCAGCAGCTTAGATCGGGAGTGGAATGAGCAGTTCTTC. This sequence joins TRBV7-9 and TRBJ2-1; a possible D gene is TRBD2 (6 bases). CDR1 is SEHNR and CDR2 is FQNEAQ in the germline V gene (reference sequence). The CDR3 has 14 residues. V was pared by 1 base and J by 7 bases, with 11 bases between.

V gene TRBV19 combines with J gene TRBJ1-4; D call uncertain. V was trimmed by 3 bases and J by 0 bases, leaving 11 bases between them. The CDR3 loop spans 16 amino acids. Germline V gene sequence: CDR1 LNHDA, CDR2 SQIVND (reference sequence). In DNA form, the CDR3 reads TGTGCCAGTAGTATTCGTGAAGCTTCAACTAATGAAAAACTGTTTTTT. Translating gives CASSIREASTNEKLFF.

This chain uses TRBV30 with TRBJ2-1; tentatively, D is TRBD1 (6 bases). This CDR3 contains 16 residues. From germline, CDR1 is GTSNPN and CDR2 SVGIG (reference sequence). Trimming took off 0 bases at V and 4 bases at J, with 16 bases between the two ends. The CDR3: CAWSVLGAGKYNEQFF. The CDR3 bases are TGTGCCTGGAGTGTATTGGGGGCAGGTAAATACAATGAGCAGTTCTTC.

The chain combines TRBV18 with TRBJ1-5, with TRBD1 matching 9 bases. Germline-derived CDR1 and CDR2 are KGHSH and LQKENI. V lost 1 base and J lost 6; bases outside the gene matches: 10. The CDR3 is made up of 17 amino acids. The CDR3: CASSPLYHRGLGQPQHF. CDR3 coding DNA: TGTGCCAGCTCACCACTTTATCACAGGGGGCTGGGTCAGCCCCAGCATTTT.

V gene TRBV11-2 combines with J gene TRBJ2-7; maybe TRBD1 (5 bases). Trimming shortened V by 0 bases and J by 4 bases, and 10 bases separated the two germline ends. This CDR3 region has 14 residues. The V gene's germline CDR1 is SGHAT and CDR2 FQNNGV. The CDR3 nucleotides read TGTGCCAGCAGCTTAGAGGTGGGGCCGTACGAGCAGTACTTC. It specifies CASSLEVGPYEQYF.

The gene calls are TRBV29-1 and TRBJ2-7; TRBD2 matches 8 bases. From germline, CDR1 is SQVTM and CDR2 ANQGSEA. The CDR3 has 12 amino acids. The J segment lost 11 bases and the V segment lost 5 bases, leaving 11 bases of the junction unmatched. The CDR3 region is CSVLPSGRTEYF. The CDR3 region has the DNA TGCAGCGTTCTTCCCAGCGGGAGAACGGAGTACTTC.

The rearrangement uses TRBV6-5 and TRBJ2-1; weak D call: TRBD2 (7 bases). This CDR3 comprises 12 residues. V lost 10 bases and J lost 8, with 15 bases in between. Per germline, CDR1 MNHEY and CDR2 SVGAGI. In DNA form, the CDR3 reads TGTGCCATAAGGGGGGGAACGGATGAGCAGTTCTTC. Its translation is CAIRGGTDEQFF.

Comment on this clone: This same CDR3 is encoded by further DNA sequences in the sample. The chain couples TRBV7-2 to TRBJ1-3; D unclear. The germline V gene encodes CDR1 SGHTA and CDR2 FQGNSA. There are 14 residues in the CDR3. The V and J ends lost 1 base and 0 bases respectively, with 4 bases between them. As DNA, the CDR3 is TGTGCCAGCAGCTTAGGGAGCTCTGGAAACACCATATATTTT. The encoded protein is CASSLGSSGNTIYF.

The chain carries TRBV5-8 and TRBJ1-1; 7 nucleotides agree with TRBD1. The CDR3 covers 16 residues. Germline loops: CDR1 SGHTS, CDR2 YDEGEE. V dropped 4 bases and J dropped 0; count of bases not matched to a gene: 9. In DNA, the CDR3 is TGTGCCAGCAGCCGGGGACAGTTCCTAATGAACACTGAAGCTTTCTTT. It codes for CASSRGQFLMNTEAFF.

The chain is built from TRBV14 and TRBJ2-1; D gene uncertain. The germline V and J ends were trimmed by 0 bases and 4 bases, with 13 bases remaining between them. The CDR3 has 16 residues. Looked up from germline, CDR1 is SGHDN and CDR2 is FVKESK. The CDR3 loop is CASSQESRLDYNEQFF. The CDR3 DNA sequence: TGTGCCAGCAGCCAAGAATCTAGGCTAGATTACAATGAGCAGTTCTTC. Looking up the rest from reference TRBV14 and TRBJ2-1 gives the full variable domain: EAGVTQFPSHSVIEKGQTVTLRCDPISGHDNLYWYRRVMGKEIKFLLHFVKESKQDESGMPNNRFLAERTGGTYSTLKVQPAELEDSGVYFCASSQESRLDYNEQFFGPGTRLTVL.